This T cell receptor beta chain stems from a study of Graves' ophthalmopathy and Graves' hyperthyroidism. This clonotype was seen at least ten times. The authors amplified TCR beta CDR3 regions, and they did so from RNA transcripts for repertoire sequencing. RT-PCR was first run with HTBI primers, then multiplex PCR in a second round. From the multiplex PCR reads, TCRdb called clonotypes with MiXCR, one entry per CDR3 protein. The sample contains about 480,000 distinct CDR3 sequences, about 15% of which appear only once. The length of the CDR3 is 15 residues. The germline gives CDR1 MNHEY, CDR2 SMNVEV (reference sequence). The ends lost 1 base at V and 6 bases at J; junction bases unmatched: 7. Enrollment excluded any patients with other autoimmune diseases, uncontrolled infections, pregnancy or lactation.

Sequenced input: blood. The source of this sequence is a woman aged 25 to 45 with Graves' ophthalmopathy. V and J are TRBV27 and TRBJ2-7, with 9 bases lining up with TRBD1. CDR3: CASSLYGTGMVEQYF. CDR3 bases: TGTGCCAGCAGTTTATATGGGACAGGGATGGTCGAGCAGTACTTC.